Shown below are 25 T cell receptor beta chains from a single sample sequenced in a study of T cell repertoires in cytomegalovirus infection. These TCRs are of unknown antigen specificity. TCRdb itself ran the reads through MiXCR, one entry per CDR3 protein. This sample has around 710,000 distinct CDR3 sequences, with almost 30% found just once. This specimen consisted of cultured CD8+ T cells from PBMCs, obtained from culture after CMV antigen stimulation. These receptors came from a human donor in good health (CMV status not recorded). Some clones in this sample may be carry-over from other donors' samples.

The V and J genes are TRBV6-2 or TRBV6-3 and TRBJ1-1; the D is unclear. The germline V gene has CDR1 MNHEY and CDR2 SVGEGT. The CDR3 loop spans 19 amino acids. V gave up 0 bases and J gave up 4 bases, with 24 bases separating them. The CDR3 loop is CASSYSLDSSGRIATEAFF. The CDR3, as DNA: TGTGCCAGCAGTTACTCCTTAGATTCAAGCGGGAGGATAGCCACTGAAGCTTTCTTT.

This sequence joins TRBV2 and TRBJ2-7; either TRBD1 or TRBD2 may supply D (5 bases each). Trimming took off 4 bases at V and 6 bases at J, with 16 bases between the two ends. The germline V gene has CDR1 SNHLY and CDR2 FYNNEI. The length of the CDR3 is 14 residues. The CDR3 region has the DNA TGTGCCAGCAGTGGCTTAGGGGACGGTGGCGAGCAGTACGTC. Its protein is CASSGLGDGGEQYV.

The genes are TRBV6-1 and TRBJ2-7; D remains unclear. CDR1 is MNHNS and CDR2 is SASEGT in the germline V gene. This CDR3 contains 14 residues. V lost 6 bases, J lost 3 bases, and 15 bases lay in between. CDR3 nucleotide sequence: TGTGCCAGCAGGGGTCCCACAAGAGGCTACGAGCAGTACTTC. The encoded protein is CASRGPTRGYEQYF.

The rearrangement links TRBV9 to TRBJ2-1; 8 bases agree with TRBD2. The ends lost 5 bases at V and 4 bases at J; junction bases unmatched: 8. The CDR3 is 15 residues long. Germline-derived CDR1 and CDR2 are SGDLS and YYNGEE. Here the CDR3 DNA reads TGTGCCAGCAGTACCAGTAGCGGGGTGTACAATGAGCAGTTCTTC. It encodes CASSTSSGVYNEQFF.

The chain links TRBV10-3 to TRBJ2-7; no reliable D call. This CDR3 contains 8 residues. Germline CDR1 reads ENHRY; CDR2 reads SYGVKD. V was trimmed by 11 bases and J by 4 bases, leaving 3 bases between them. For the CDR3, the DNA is TGTGCCGAATACGAGCAGTACTTC. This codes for CAEYEQYF.

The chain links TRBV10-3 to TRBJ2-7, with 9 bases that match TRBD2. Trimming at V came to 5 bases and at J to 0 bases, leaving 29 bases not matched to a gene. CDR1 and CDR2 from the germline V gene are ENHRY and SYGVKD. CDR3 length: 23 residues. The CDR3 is CAISRLSVDVRGGRNDNSYEQYF. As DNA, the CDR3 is TGTGCCATCAGTAGGTTATCTGTGGACGTGCGGGGGGGACGAAACGACAACTCCTACGAGCAGTACTTC.

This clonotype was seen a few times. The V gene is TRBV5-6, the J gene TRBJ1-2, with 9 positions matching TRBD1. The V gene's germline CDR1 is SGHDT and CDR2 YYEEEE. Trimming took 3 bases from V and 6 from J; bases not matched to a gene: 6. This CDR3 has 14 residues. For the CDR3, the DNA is TGTGCCAGCAGCTACCCGGGACAGGGAGATGGCTACACCTTC. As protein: CASSYPGQGDGYTF.

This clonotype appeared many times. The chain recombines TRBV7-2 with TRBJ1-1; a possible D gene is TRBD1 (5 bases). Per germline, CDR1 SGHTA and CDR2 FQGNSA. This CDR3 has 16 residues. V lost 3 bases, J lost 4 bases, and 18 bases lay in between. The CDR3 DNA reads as TGTGCCAGCAGCTTCCAATGGGGCGCGGAGGGCACTGAAGCTTTCTTT. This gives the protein CASSFQWGAEGTEAFF.

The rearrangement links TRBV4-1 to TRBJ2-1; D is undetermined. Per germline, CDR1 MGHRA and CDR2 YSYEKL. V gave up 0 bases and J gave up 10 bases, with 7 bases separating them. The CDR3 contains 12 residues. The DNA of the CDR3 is TGCGCCAGCAGCCAAGACCCATTGGAGCAGTTCTTC. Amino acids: CASSQDPLEQFF.

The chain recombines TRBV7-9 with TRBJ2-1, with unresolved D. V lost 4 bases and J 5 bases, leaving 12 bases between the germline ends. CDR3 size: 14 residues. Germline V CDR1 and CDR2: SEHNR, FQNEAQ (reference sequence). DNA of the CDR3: TGTGCCAGCAGCTCCTCGGACGGAAACAATGAGCAGTTCTTC. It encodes CASSSSDGNNEQFF. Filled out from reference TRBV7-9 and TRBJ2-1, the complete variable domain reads DTGVSQNPRHKITKRGQNVTFRCDPISEHNRLYWYRQTLGQGPEFLTYFQNEAQLEKSRLLSDRFSAERPKGSFSTLEIQRTEQGDSAMYLCASSSSDGNNEQFFGPGTRLTVL.

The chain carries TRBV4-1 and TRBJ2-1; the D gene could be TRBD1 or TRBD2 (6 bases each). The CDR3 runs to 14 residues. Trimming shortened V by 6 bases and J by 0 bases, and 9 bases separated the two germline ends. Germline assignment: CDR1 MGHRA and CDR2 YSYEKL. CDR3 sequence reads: CASSWGASYNEQFF. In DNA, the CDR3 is TGCGCCAGCAGTTGGGGGGCCTCCTACAATGAGCAGTTCTTC.

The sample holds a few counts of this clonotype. CDR3 bases: TGTGCCAGCTACCCGGGGGGTTACACCGGGGAGCTGTTTTTT. This sequence encodes CASYPGGYTGELFF. The gene calls are TRBV6-2 or TRBV6-3 and TRBJ2-2; 7 positions match TRBD2. The trim removed 8 bases at V and 3 bases at J, leaving 6 bases unmatched. The CDR3 has 14 amino acids. Germline CDR1 reads MNHEY; CDR2 reads SVGEGT.

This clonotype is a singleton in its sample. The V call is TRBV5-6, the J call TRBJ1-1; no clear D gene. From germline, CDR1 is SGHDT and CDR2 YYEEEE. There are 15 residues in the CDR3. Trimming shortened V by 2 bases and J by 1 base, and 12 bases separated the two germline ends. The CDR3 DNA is TGTGCCAGCAGCTTCTACCGGGCGCAGAACACTGAAGCTTTCTTT. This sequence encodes CASSFYRAQNTEAFF.

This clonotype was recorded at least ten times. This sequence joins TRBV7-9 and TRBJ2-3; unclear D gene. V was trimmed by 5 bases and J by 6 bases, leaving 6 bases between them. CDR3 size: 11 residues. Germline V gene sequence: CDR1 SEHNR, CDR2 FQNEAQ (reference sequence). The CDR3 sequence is CASSTGDTQYF. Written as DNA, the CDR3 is TGTGCCAGCAGCACCGGGGATACGCAGTATTTT. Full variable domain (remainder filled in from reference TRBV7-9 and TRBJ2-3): DTGVSQNPRHKITKRGQNVTFRCDPISEHNRLYWYRQTLGQGPEFLTYFQNEAQLEKSRLLSDRFSAERPKGSFSTLEIQRTEQGDSAMYLCASSTGDTQYFGPGTRLTVL.

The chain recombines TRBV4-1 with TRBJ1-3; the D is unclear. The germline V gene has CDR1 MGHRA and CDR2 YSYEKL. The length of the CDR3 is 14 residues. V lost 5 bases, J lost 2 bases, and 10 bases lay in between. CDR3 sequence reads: CASSTQSAGNTIYF. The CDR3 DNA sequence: TGCGCCAGCAGCACACAGAGCGCTGGAAACACCATATATTTT.

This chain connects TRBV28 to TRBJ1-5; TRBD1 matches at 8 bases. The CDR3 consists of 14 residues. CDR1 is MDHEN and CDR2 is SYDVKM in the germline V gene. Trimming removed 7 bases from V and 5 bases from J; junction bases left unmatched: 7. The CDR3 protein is CASNYRDRYQPQHF. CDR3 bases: TGTGCCAGCAACTACCGGGACAGGTATCAGCCCCAGCATTTT. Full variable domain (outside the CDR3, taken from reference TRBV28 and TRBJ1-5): DVKVTQSSRYLVKRTGEKVFLECVQDMDHENMFWYRQDPGLGLRLIYFSYDVKMKEKGDIPEGYSVSREKKERFSLILESASTNQTSMYLCASNYRDRYQPQHFGDGTRLSIL.

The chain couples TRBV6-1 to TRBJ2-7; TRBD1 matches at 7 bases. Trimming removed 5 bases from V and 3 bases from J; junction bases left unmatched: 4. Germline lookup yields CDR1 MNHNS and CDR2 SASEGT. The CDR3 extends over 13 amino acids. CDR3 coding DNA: TGTGCCAGCAGTACGACAGGGTACTACGAGCAGTACTTC. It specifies CASSTTGYYEQYF.

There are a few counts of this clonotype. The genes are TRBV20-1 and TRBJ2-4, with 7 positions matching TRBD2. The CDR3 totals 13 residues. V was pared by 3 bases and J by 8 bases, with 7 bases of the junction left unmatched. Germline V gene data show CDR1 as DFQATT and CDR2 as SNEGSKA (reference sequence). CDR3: CSARGLGGDIQYF. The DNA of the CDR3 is TGCAGTGCTAGGGGGTTGGGGGGGGACATTCAGTACTTC.

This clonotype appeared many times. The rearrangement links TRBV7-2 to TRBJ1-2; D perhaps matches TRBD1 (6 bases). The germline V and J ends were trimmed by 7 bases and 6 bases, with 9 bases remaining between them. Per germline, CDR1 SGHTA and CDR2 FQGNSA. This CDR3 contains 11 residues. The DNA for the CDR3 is TGTGCCAGCATCTACAGGGATGGCTACACCTTC. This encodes CASIYRDGYTF.

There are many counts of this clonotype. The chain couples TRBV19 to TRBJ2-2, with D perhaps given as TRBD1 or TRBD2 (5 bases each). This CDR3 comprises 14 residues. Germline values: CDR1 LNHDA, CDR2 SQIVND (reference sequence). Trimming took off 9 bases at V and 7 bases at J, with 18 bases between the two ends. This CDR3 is CARDGGPRVGELFF. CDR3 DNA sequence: TGTGCCAGAGATGGGGGTCCTAGGGTCGGGGAGCTGTTTTTT. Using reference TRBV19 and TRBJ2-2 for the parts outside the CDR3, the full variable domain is DGGITQSPKYLFRKEGQNVTLSCEQNLNHDAMYWYRQDPGQGLRLIYYSQIVNDFQKGDIAEGYSVSREKKESFPLTVTSAQKNPTAFYLCARDGGPRVGELFFGEGSRLTVL.

The CDR3 DNA sequence: TGTGCCAGCTGGGACAGGGGCGGTCCCGGGGAGCTGTTTTTT. It encodes CASWDRGGPGELFF. The chain combines TRBV27 with TRBJ2-2, with 10 bases identical to TRBD1. The trim removed 8 bases at V and 6 bases at J, leaving 6 bases unmatched. CDR1 is MNHEY and CDR2 is SMNVEV in the germline V gene (reference sequence). There are 14 residues in the CDR3.

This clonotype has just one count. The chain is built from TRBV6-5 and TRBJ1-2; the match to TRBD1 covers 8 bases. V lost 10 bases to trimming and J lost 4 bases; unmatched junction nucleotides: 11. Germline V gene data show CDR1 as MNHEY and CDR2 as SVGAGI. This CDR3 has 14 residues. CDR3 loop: CANSPTGVLYGYTF. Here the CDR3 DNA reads TGTGCCAACAGCCCGACAGGGGTCCTCTATGGCTACACCTTC.

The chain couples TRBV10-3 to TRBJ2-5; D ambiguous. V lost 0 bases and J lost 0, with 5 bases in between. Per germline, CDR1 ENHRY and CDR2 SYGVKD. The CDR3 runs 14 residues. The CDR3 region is CAISESEYQETQYF. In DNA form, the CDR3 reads TGTGCCATCAGTGAGTCGGAATACCAAGAGACCCAGTACTTC.

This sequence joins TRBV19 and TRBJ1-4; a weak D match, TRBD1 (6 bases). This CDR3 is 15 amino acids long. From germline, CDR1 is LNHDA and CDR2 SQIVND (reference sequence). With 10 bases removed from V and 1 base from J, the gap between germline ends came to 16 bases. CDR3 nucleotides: TGTGCCACTAAGGAACAGGGCATAACTAATGAAAAACTGTTTTTT. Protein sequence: CATKEQGITNEKLFF.

The CDR3 DNA reads as TGTGCCATCAGGACGGCGGGACAGGGTGATGAGCAGTTCTTC. Translated, it gives CAIRTAGQGDEQFF. The chain couples TRBV10-3 to TRBJ2-1; TRBD1 agrees at 9 bases. The germline gives CDR1 ENHRY, CDR2 SYGVKD. With 6 bases clipped from V and 8 bases from J, the junction kept 8 bases outside the gene matches. CDR3 length: 14 amino acids.